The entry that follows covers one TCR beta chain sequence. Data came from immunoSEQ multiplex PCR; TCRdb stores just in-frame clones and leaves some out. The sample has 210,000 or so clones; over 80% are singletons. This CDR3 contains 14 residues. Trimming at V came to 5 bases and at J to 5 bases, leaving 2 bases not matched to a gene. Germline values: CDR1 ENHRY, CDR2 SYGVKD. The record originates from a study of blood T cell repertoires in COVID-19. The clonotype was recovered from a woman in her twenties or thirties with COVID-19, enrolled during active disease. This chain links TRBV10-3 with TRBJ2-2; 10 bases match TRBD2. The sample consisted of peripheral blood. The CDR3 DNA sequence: TGTGCCATCAGTCTAGCGGGAGATACCGGGGAGCTGTTTTTT. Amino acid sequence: CAISLAGDTGELFF.